Each of the 14 T cell receptor beta chains below was sequenced from the same sample in a study of graft-versus-host responses after intestinal transplantation. Profiled with immunoSEQ multiplex PCR; TCRdb holds only in-frame clones, not every one. The table lists 4,000 to 5,000 clones, around 83% of them singletons, with under 8.5% in the top ten. Both intraepithelial and lamina propria lymphocytes were released by processing graft tissue. Sequencing used ileum tissue, obtained about 130 days after intestinal transplantation. These receptors came from a human patient who received an intestinal transplant, so some T cells may come from the graft donor.

This sequence joins TRBV7-9 and TRBJ1-1; D is unresolved. The CDR3 totals 12 residues. Germline V gene lookup returns CDR1 SEHNR and CDR2 FQNEAQ (reference sequence). V was pared by 5 bases and J by 7 bases, with 11 bases between. Written as DNA, the CDR3 is TGTGCCAGCAGCGGAGGTGGGGTTGAAGCTTTCTTT. Protein product: CASSGGGVEAFF.

This chain connects TRBV7-6 to TRBJ2-2; 7 bases are shared with TRBD2. Germline CDR1 SGHVS, CDR2 FNYEAQ. CDR3 length equals 16 residues. V shed 0 bases, J shed 1 base, and the junction held 2 bases outside the gene matches. The CDR3 loop reads CASSLAWEGNTGELFF. CDR3 sequence (DNA): TGTGCCAGCAGCTTAGCTTGGGAGGGGAACACCGGGGAGCTGTTTTTT.

The chain combines TRBV10-3 with TRBJ2-2, with a possible D match to TRBD2 (6 bases). CDR1 is ENHRY and CDR2 is SYGVKD in the germline V gene. The CDR3 contains 17 residues. Trimming pared 2 bases from V and 6 bases from J, leaving 19 bases between. The chain's CDR3 is CAISERGGPESPGELFF. CDR3 sequence (DNA): TGTGCCATCAGTGAGCGCGGAGGGCCTGAGTCACCCGGGGAGCTGTTTTTT.

The chain couples TRBV6-4 to TRBJ2-2; D call uncertain. In germline, CDR1 is MRHNA, CDR2 SNTAGT. The CDR3 runs to 14 residues. Deletions cut 2 bases from V and 3 bases from J, with 7 bases between. The DNA for the CDR3 is TGTGCCAGCAGTGACGGAATAGACACCGGGGAGCTGTTTTTT. It yields the protein CASSDGIDTGELFF.

This clone occurred once. The rearrangement uses TRBV6-1 and TRBJ2-7; 10 bases align to TRBD1. The CDR3 totals 13 residues. The V and J ends lost 6 bases and 3 bases, in that order; junction bases with no gene match: 2. The germline gives CDR1 MNHNS, CDR2 SASEGT. The CDR3 reads CASSGTGVYEQYF. DNA for the CDR3: TGTGCCAGCAGCGGGACAGGGGTCTACGAGCAGTACTTC.

Details on this clone: This CDR3 is also generated by other DNA sequences in the sample. This chain joins TRBV2 and TRBJ2-3; no clear D gene. Looked up from germline, CDR1 is SNHLY and CDR2 is FYNNEI. CDR3 length: 13 amino acids. The V end lost 3 bases, the J end lost 2 bases, and 6 bases lay between the germline ends. The DNA for the CDR3 is TGTGCCAGCAGTGAGGGCTTCACAGATACGCAGTATTTT. Encoded protein: CASSEGFTDTQYF.

The rearrangement uses TRBV6-6 and TRBJ1-1; the D is unclear. The ends were cut back, 0 bases at V and 11 bases at J, with 10 bases in the middle. The CDR3 is 12 amino acids. Germline assignment: CDR1 MNHNY and CDR2 SVGAGI (reference sequence). The CDR3 is CASSYSGREAFF. CDR3 DNA: TGTGCCAGCAGTTACTCGGGGAGAGAGGCTTTCTTT.

The V and J genes are TRBV5-1 and TRBJ2-5; 15 bases fit TRBD2. The CDR3 contains 18 residues. Germline V gene sequence: CDR1 SGHRS, CDR2 YFSETQ. V lost 3 bases and J lost 2; bases outside the gene matches: 8. As DNA, the CDR3 is TGCGCCAGCAGCTCTGGGACTAGCGGGGGGAACCCACAAGAGACCCAGTACTTC. Translation: CASSSGTSGGNPQETQYF.

Concerning this clone itself: A read error may account for a junction end that differs from germline. The rearrangement joins TRBV10-3 to TRBJ2-1, with 10 bases identical to TRBD2. The CDR3 loop spans 15 amino acids. Germline CDR1 is ENHRY and CDR2 is SYGVKD. The CDR3, as DNA: TGTGCCAGCAGTGATCAACTAGCGGGATACAATGAGCAGTTCTTC. This encodes CASSDQLAGYNEQFF.

The V and J genes are TRBV15 and TRBJ2-1, with 7 bases aligning to TRBD2. This CDR3 is built from 16 residues. Per the germline V gene, CDR1 is LNHNV and CDR2 is YYDKDF (reference sequence). With 0 bases clipped from V and 2 bases from J, the junction kept 4 bases outside the gene matches. CDR3 DNA sequence: TGTGCCACCAGCAGAGATCTGCTAGCGGCCTACAATGAGCAGTTCTTC. This encodes CATSRDLLAAYNEQFF.

The gene calls are TRBV7-2 and TRBJ2-3; no clear D. In germline, CDR1 is SGHTA, CDR2 FQGNSA. This CDR3 region has 13 residues. The ends were cut back, 4 bases at V and 3 bases at J, with 8 bases in the middle. Written as DNA, the CDR3 is TGTGCCAGCAGCTCGACCTGGACAGATACGCAGTATTTT. Protein product: CASSSTWTDTQYF.

The chain combines TRBV5-4 with TRBJ1-1; D is unclear. Trimming removed 4 bases at V and 1 base at J, with 17 bases between. This CDR3 is built from 16 residues. Germline V gives CDR1 SGHNT, CDR2 YYREEE (reference sequence). The CDR3 sequence: CASSPNTLAWNTEAFF. The DNA of the CDR3 is TGTGCCAGCAGCCCCAATACATTGGCGTGGAACACTGAAGCTTTCTTT.

This clone has only one observation. This chain connects TRBV25-1 to TRBJ1-3; the D is unclear. Germline lookup yields CDR1 MGHDK and CDR2 SYGVNS. Trimming cost V 5 bases and J 0 bases, with 14 bases left between them. The CDR3 runs 16 residues. The CDR3 sequence: CASSNQGGPSGNTIYF. The CDR3 DNA sequence: TGTGCCAGCAGTAACCAAGGAGGCCCCTCTGGAAACACCATATATTTT. Filled out from reference TRBV25-1 and TRBJ1-3, the complete variable domain reads EADIYQTPRYLVIGTGKKITLECSQTMGHDKMYWYQQDPGMELHLIHYSYGVNSTEKGDLSSESTVSRIRTEHFPLTLESARPSHTSQYLCASSNQGGPSGNTIYFGEGSWLTVV.

With respect to this clone: One base away lies a much larger clone, so this may be a sequencing read error. V gene TRBV9 combines with J gene TRBJ2-3; maybe TRBD2 (5 bases). Looked up from germline, CDR1 is SGDLS and CDR2 is YYNGEE. The CDR3 covers 14 residues. V shed 2 bases and J shed 2 bases, with 9 bases lying between them. The CDR3 here is CASSVTISTDTQYF. The CDR3 DNA reads as TGTGCCAGCAGCGTGACTATATCCACAGATACGCAGTATTTT.